The present T cell receptor beta chain was sequenced within a study of T-cell reconstitution after alpha-beta-depleted transplantation in children. This clonotype appeared a few times. The CDR3 consists of 12 residues. Germline CDR1 and CDR2: SGHNT and YENEEA. V dropped 4 bases and J dropped 10; count of bases not matched to a gene: 4. Unique molecular identifiers were used to barcode this TCRbeta library. TCRdb passed the PCR reads through MiXCR, listing each CDR3 protein once. Among fewer than 700,000 distinct CDR3 sequences, under 15% were seen once, and the ten largest hold about 2%. V and J are TRBV11-3 and TRBJ2-4, with TRBD2 matching 7 bases. The TCR was taken from a male patient younger than 18 who had a stem cell transplant for acute myeloid leukemia, so the T cells may come from the graft donor. This material consisted of PBMCs, mostly from graft donor cells, taken 360 days after TCRalphabeta/CD19-depleted stem cell transplant. The CDR3 sequence: CASSSTGGIQYF. The CDR3 region has the DNA TGTGCCAGCAGCTCGACCGGGGGGATTCAGTACTTC.